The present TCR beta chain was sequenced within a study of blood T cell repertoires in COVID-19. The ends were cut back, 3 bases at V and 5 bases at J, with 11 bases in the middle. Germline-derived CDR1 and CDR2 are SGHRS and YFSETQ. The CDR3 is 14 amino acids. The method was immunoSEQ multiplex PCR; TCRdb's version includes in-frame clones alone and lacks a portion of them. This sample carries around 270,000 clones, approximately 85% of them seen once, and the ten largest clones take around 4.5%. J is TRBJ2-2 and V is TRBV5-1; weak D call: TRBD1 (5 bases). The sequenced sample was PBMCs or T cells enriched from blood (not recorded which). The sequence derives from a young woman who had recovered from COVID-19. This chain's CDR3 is CASSSQGRTGELFF. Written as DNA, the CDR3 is TGCGCCAGCAGCTCGCAGGGTCGGACCGGGGAGCTGTTTTTT.